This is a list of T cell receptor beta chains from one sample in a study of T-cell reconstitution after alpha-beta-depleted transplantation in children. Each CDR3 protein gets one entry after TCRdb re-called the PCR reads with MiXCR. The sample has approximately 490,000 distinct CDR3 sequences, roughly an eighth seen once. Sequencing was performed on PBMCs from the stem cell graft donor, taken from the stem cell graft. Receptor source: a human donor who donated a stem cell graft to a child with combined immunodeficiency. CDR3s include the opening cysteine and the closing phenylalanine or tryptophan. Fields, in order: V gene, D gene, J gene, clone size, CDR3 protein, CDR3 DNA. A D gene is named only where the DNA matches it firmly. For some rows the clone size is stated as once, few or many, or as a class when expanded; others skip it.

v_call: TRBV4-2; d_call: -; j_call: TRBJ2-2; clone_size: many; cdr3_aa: CASKRGGTETYMNTGELFF; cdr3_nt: TGTGCCAGCAAACGGGGAGGGACAGAAACTTACATGAACACCGGGGAGCTGTTTTTT
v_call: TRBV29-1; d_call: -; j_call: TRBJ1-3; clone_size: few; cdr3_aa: CSVTSWGPSGNTIYF; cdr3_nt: TGCAGCGTTACTAGTTGGGGGCCCTCTGGAAACACCATATATTTT
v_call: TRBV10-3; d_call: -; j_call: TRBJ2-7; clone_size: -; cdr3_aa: CAIKTNYEQYF; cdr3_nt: TGTGCCATCAAAACGAACTACGAGCAGTACTTC
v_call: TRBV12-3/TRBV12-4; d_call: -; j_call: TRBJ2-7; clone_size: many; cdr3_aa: CASSKTRQWQYF; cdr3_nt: TGTGCCAGCAGTAAAACCCGACAATGGCAGTACTTC
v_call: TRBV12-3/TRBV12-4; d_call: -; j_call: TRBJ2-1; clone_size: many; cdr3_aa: CASGPPERNEQFF; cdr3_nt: TGTGCCAGCGGTCCCCCCGAGCGCAATGAGCAGTTCTTC
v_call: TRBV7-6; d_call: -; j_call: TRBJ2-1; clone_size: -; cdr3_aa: CASSLPGGRGSYNEQFF; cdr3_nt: TGTGCCAGCAGCTTGCCCGGGGGCAGGGGTTCCTACAATGAGCAGTTCTTC
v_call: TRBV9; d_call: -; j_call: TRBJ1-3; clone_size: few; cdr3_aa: CASSVPGTGNTIYF; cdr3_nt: TGTGCCAGCAGCGTACCGGGGACTGGAAACACCATATATTTT
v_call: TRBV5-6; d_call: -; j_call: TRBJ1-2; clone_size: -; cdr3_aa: CASSLPNGIYNYGYTF; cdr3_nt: TGTGCCAGCAGCTTGCCTAACGGGATTTATAACTATGGCTACACCTTC
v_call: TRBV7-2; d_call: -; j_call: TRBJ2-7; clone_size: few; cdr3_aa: CASSLGFFPYEQYF; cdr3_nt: TGTGCCAGCAGCTTAGGGTTCTTCCCCTACGAGCAGTACTTC
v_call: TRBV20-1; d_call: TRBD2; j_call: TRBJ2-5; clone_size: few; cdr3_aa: CSALRTSGEETQYF; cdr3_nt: TGCAGTGCCCTCCGGACTAGCGGGGAAGAGACCCAGTACTTC
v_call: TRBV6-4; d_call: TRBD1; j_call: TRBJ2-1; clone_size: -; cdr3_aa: CASSDPSGTGVNEQFF; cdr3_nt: TGTGCCAGCAGTGACCCTTCCGGGACAGGGGTCAATGAGCAGTTCTTC
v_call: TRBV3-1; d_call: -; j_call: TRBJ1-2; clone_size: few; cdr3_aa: CASSHRGQNYGYTF; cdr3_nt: TGTGCCAGCAGCCACCGAGGGCAGAACTATGGCTACACCTTC
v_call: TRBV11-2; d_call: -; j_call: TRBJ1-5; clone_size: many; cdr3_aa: CASSLDQAQPQHF; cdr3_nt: TGTGCCAGCAGCTTAGATCAAGCTCAGCCCCAGCATTTT
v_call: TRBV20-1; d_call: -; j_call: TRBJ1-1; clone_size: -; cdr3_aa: CSARSGNSEAFF; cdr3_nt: TGCAGTGCTAGATCTGGGAATTCTGAAGCTTTCTTT
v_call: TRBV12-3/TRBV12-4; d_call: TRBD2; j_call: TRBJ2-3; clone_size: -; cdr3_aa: CASTTSGPSTQYF; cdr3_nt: TGTGCCAGCACCACTAGCGGGCCAAGTACGCAGTATTTT
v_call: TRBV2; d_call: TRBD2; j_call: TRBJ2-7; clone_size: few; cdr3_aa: CASRRLAGESYEQYF; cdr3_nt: TGTGCCAGCAGGAGACTAGCGGGGGAGTCCTACGAGCAGTACTTC
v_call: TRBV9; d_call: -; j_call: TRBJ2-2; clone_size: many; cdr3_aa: CASSVGGNTGELFF; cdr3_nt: TGTGCCAGCAGCGTTGGAGGGAACACCGGGGAGCTGTTTTTT
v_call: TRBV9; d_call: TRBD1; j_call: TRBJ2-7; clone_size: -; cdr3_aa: CASSLRGTGAYEQYF; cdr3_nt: TGTGCCAGCAGCCTCCGGGGTACAGGGGCCTACGAGCAGTACTTC
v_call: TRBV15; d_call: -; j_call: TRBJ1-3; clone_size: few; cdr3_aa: CATSRDRTTGNTIYF; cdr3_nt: TGTGCCACCAGCAGAGATAGAACTACTGGAAACACCATATATTTT
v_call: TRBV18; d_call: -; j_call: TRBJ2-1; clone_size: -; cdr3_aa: CASSPFTGREQFF; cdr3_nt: TGTGCCAGCTCACCATTTACCGGCCGGGAGCAGTTCTTC
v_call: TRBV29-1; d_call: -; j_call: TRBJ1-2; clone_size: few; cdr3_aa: CSVGGRQDGTIYTF; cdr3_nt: TGCAGCGTGGGAGGGAGGCAGGATGGGACCATCTACACCTTC
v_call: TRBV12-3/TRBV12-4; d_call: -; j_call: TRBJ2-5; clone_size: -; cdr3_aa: CASSSLALQETQYF; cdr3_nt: TGTGCCAGCAGTTCTTTGGCCCTCCAAGAGACCCAGTACTTC
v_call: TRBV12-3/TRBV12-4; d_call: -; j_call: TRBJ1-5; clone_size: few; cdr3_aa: CASSPGSRNQPQHF; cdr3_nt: TGTGCCAGCAGTCCGGGTTCTCGGAATCAGCCCCAGCATTTT
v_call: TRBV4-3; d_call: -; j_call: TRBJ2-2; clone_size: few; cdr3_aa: CASSRSQMDTGELFF; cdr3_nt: TGCGCCAGCAGCCGAAGCCAAATGGACACCGGGGAGCTGTTTTTT
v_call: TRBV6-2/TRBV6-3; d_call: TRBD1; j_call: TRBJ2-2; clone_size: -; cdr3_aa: CASSRTGGPTGELFF; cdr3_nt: TGTGCCAGCAGCAGAACAGGGGGCCCCACCGGGGAGCTGTTTTTT
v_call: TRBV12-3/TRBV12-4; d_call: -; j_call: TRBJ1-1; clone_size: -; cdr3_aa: CASSRTQGTEAFF; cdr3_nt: TGTGCCAGCAGCCGAACTCAGGGTACTGAAGCTTTCTTT
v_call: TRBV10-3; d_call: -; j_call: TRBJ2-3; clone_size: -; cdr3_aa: CAISDPDGELGDTQYF; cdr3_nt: TGTGCCATCAGTGACCCGGACGGGGAGCTTGGAGATACGCAGTATTTT
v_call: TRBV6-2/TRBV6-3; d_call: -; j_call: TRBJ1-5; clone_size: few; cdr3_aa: CASSYGLIADQPQHF; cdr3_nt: TGTGCCAGCAGTTACGGCCTAATTGCCGATCAGCCCCAGCATTTT
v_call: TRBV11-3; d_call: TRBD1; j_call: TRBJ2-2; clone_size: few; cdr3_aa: CASSPRGPAMAGELFF; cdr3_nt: TGTGCCAGCAGCCCCAGGGGGCCTGCCATGGCCGGGGAGCTGTTTTTT
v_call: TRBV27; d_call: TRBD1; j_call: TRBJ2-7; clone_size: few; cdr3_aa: CASSLSTQGAQEQYF; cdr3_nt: TGTGCCAGCAGTTTATCGACGCAGGGGGCGCAAGAGCAGTACTTC
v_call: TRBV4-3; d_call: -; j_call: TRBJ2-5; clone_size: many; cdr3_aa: CASSQRSPPWVETQYF; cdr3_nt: TGCGCCAGCAGCCAACGTTCCCCCCCCTGGGTAGAGACCCAGTACTTC
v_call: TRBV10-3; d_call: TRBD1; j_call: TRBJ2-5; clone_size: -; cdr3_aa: CAISVGQGRGETQYF; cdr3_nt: TGTGCCATCAGTGTAGGACAGGGCAGGGGAGAGACCCAGTACTTC
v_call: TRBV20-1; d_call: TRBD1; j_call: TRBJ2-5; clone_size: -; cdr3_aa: CSADTGGWETQYF; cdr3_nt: TGCAGTGCTGATACAGGGGGCTGGGAGACCCAGTACTTC
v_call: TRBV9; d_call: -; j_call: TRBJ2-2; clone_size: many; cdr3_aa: CASGPLGTGELFF; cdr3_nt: TGTGCCAGCGGACCGCTTGGCACCGGGGAGCTGTTTTTT
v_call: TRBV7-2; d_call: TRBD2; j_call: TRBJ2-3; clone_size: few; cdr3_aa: CASSESGRAMDTQYF; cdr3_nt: TGTGCCAGCAGCGAAAGCGGGAGGGCCATGGATACGCAGTATTTT
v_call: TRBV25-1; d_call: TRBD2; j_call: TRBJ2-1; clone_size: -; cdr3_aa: CASSERWEGDNEQFF; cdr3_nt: TGTGCCAGCAGTGAGCGGTGGGAGGGAGACAATGAGCAGTTCTTC
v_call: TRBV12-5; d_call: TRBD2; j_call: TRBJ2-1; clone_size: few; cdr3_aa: CASGYEGLSNNEQFF; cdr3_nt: TGTGCTAGTGGTTATGAGGGACTATCCAACAATGAGCAGTTCTTC
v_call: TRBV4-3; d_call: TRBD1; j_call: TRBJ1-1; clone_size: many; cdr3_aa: CASSHGQGGHEAFF; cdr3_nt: TGCGCCAGCAGCCACGGACAGGGGGGACATGAAGCTTTCTTT
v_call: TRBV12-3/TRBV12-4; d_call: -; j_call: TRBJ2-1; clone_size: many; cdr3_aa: CASSLTSEQFF; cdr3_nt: TGTGCCAGCAGCCTGACTTCCGAGCAGTTCTTC
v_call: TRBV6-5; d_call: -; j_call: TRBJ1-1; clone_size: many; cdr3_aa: CASSYSQGLTEAFF; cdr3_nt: TGTGCCAGCAGTTACTCACAGGGATTGACTGAAGCTTTCTTT
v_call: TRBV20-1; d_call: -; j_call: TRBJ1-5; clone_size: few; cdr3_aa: CSGSRAQHF; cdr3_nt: TGCAGTGGGTCCAGGGCCCAGCATTTT
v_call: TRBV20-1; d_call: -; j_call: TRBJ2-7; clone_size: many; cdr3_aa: CSAESSYEQYF; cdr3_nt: TGCAGTGCGGAGAGCTCCTACGAGCAGTACTTC
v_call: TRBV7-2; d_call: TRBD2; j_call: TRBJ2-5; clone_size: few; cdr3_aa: CASSSSGTKETQYF; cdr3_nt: TGTGCCAGCAGCAGTAGCGGGACTAAAGAGACCCAGTACTTC
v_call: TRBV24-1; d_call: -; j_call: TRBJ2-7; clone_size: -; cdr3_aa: CATSGHTSYEQYF; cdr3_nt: TGTGCCACCAGTGGCCACACGAGCTACGAGCAGTACTTC
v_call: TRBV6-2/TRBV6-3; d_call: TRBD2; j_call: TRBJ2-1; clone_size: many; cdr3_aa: CASSYRTSGSPPEQFF; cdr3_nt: TGTGCCAGCAGTTACCGGACTAGCGGGAGCCCCCCTGAGCAGTTCTTC
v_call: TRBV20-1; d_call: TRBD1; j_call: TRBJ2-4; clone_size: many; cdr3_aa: CSAPRTGGKNIQYF; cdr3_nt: TGCAGTGCTCCCCGGACAGGGGGTAAAAACATTCAGTACTTC
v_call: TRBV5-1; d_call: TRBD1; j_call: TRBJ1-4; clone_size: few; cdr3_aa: CASSSTGGVEKLFF; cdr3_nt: TGCGCCAGCAGCTCGACAGGGGGCGTTGAAAAACTGTTTTTT
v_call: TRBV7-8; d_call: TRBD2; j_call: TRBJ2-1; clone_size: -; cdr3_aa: CASSSDGTSGSDEQFF; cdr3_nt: TGTGCCAGCAGCTCCGATGGGACTAGCGGGAGCGATGAGCAGTTCTTC
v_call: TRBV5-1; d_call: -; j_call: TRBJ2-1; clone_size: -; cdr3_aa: CASSPRASGSYNEQFF; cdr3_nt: TGCGCCAGCAGCCCGCGGGCCAGCGGTTCATACAATGAGCAGTTCTTC
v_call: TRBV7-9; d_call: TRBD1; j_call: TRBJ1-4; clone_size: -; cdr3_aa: CASSGTYRDRKNEKLFF; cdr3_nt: TGTGCCAGCAGCGGAACATACCGGGACAGAAAGAATGAAAAACTGTTTTTT
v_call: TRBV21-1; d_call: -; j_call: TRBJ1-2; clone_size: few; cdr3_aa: CASSTGGVGLPYGYTF; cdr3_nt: TGTGCCAGCAGCACGGGTGGGGTAGGCCTCCCCTACGGCTACACCTTC
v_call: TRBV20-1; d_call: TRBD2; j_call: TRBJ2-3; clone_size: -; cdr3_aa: CSANRGGPGTDTQYF; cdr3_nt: TGCAGTGCAAATCGGGGGGGGCCTGGCACAGATACGCAGTATTTT
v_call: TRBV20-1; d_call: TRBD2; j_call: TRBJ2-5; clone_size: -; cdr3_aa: CSAFRTSSGETQYF; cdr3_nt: TGCAGTGCTTTCCGGACTAGTTCAGGAGAGACCCAGTACTTC
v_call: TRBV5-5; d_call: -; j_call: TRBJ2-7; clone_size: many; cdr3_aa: CASIATSSYEQYF; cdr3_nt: TGTGCCAGCATAGCGACTAGCTCCTACGAGCAGTACTTC